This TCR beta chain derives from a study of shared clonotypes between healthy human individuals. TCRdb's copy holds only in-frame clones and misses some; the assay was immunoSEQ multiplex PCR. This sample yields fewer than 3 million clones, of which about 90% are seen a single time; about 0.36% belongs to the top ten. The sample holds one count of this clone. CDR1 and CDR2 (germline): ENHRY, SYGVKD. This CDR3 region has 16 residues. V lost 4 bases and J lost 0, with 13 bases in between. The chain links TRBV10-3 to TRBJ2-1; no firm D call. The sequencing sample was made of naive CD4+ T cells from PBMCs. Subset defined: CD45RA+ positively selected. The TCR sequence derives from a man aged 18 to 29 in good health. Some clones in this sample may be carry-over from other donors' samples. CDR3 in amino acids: CAISGRLASSYNEQFF. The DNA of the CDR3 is TGTGCCATCAGTGGTAGACTGGCCAGCTCCTACAATGAGCAGTTCTTC.